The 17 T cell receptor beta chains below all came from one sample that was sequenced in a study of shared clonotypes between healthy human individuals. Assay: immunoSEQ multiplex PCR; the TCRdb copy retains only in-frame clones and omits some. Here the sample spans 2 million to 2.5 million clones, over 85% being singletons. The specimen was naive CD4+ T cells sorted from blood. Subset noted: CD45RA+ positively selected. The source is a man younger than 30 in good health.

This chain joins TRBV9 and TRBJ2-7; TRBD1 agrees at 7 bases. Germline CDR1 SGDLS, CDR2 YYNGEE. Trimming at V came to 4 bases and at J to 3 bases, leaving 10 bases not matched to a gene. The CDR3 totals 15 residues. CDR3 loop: CASSPSGDSHYEQYF. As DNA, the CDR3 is TGTGCCAGCAGCCCTTCAGGGGACAGCCACTACGAGCAGTACTTC.

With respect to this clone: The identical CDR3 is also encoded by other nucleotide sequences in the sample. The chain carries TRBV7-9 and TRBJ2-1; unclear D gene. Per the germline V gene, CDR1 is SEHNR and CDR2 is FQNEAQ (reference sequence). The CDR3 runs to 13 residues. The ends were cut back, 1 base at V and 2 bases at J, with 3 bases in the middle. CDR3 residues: CASSLEAYNEQFF. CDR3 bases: TGTGCCAGCAGCTTAGAAGCCTACAATGAGCAGTTCTTC.

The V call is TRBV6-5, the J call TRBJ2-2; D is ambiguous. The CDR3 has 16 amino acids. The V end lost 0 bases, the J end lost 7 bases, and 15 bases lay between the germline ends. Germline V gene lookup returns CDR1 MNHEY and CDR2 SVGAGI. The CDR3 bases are TGTGCCAGCAGTTACTCGATCAAGGGTCCGAGCGGGGAGCTGTTTTTT. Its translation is CASSYSIKGPSGELFF.

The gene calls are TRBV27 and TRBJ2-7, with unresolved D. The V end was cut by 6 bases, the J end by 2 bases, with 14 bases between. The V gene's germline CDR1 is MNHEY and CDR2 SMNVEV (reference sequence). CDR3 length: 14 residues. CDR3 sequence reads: CASSERQTTYEQYF. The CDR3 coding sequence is TGTGCCAGCAGCGAGAGACAAACGACCTACGAGCAGTACTTC.

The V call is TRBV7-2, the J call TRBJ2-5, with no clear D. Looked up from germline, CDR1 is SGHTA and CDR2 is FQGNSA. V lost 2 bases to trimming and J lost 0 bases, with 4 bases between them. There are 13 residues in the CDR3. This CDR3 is CASSLPHQETQYF. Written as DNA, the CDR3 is TGTGCCAGCAGCTTACCCCACCAAGAGACCCAGTACTTC. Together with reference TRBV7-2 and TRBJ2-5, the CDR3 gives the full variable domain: GAGVSQSPSNKVTEKGKDVELRCDPISGHTALYWYRQSLGQGLEFLIYFQGNSAPDKSGLPSDRFSAERTGGSVSTLTIQRTQQEDSAVYLCASSLPHQETQYFGPGTRLLVL.

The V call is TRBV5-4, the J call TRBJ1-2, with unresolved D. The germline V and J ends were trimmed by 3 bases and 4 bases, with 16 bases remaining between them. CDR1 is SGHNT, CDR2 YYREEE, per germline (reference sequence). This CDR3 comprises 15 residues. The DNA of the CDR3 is TGTGCCAGCAGCTCAGACCCTCTTTCTGCCTATGGCTACACCTTC. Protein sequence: CASSSDPLSAYGYTF. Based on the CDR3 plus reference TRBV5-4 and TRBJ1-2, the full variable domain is ETGVTQSPTHLIKTRGQQVTLRCSSQSGHNTVSWYQQALGQGPQFIFQYYREEENGRGNFPPRFSGLQFPNYSSELNVNALELDDSALYLCASSSDPLSAYGYTFGSGTRLTVV.

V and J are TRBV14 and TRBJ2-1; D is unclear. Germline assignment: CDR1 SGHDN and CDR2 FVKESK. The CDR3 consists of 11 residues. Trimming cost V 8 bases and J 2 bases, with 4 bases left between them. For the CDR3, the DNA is TGTGCCAGCCGGGCCTACAATGAGCAGTTCTTC. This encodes CASRAYNEQFF.

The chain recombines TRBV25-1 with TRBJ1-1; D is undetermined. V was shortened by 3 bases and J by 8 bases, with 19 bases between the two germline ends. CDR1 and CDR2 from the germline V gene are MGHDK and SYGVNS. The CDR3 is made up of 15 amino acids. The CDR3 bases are TGTGCCAGCAGTGATGAGACGGCGATTACCCCCGAAGCTTTCTTT. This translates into CASSDETAITPEAFF.

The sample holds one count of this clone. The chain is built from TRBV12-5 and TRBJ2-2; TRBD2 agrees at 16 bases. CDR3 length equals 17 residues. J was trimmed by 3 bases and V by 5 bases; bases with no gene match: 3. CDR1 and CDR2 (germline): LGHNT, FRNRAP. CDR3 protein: CASGPGLAGGDTGELFF. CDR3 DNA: TGTGCTAGTGGTCCGGGACTAGCGGGAGGGGACACCGGGGAGCTGTTTTTT.

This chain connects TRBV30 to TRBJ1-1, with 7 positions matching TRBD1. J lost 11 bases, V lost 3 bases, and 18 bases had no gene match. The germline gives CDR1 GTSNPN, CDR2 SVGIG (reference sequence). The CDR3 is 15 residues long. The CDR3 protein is CAWRETGTGGFYAFF. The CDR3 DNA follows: TGTGCCTGGAGGGAGACAGGGACCGGGGGGTTTTATGCTTTCTTT.

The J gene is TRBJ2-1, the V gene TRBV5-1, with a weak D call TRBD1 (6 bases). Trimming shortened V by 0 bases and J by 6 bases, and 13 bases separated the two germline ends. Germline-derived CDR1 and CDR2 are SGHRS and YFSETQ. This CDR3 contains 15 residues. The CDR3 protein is CASSLGQGQGNEQFF. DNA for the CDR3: TGCGCCAGCAGCTTGGGGCAGGGGCAGGGCAATGAGCAGTTCTTC.

CDR3 amino acids: CASSFQTSGGTDTQYF. The CDR3 nucleotides are TGCGCCAGCAGCTTCCAGACTAGCGGGGGCACAGATACGCAGTATTTT. The chain uses TRBV5-1 and TRBJ2-3; 11 bases fit TRBD2. V dropped 2 bases and J dropped 1; count of bases not matched to a gene: 3. The germline V gene encodes CDR1 SGHRS and CDR2 YFSETQ. This CDR3 spans 16 amino acids.

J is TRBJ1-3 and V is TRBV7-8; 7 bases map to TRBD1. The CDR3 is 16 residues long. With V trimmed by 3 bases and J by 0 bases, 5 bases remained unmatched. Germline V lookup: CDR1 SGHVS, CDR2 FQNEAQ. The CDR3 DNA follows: TGTGCCAGCAGCTTTGACAGGGTTAGCTCTGGAAACACCATATATTTT. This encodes CASSFDRVSSGNTIYF.

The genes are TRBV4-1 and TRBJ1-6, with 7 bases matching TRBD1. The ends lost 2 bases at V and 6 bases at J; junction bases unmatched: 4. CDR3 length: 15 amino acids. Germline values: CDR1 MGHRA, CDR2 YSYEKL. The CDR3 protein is CASSQPTGINSPLHF. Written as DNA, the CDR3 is TGCGCCAGCAGCCAACCGACAGGGATTAATTCACCCCTCCACTTT.

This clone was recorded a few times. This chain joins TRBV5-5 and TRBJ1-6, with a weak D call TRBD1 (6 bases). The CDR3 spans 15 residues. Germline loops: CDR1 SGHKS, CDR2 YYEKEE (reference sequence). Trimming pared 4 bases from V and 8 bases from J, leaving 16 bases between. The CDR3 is CASSPLQGYDSPLHF. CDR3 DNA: TGTGCCAGCAGCCCGTTACAGGGATACGATTCACCCCTCCACTTT.

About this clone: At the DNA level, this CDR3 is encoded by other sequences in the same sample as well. The CDR3 protein is CASSEALRGDEQFF. The CDR3 nucleotides read TGTGCCAGCAGTGAAGCCCTTCGCGGTGATGAGCAGTTCTTC. V is TRBV6-1 and J is TRBJ2-1; D is unresolved. CDR1 and CDR2 (germline): MNHNS, SASEGT. This CDR3 has 14 residues. Trimming stripped 0 bases from V and 8 bases from J, with 11 bases between.

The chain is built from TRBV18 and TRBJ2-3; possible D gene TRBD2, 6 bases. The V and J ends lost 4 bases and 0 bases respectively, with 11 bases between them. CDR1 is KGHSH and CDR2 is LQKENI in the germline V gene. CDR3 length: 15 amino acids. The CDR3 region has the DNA TGTGCCAGCTCACAGGCGGGGTCTAGCACAGATACGCAGTATTTT. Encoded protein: CASSQAGSSTDTQYF. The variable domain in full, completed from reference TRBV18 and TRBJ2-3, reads NAGVMQNPRHLVRRRGQEARLRCSPMKGHSHVYWYRQLPEEGLKFMVYLQKENIIDESGMPKERFSAEFPKEGPSILRIQQVVRGDSAAYFCASSQAGSSTDTQYFGPGTRLTVL.